The clone carrying this T cell receptor (beta chain) was seen ten or more times. Its antigen is unidentified. This record comes from a study of T cells in Graves' hyperthyroidism and ophthalmopathy. About the study: Peripheral blood was drawn at first diagnosis, prior to all treatment. General study results and limits: Most thyroid-expanded clonotypes above 0.001 were also found in blood.

Trimming left V 4 bases short and J 0 bases short, with 21 bases between. In germline, CDR1 is SNHLY, CDR2 FYNNEI. The CDR3 is 18 amino acids. TCR beta CDR3 region amplification was performed from RNA transcripts. TCR CDR3 underwent first-round RT-PCR with the HTBI primer set. TCRdb fed the multiplex PCR reads into MiXCR, producing one record per CDR3 protein. The table records hundreds of thousands of distinct CDR3 sequences, approximately 14% of them present only once. Patients aged 18 to 65 had newly diagnosed hyperthyroidism lasting under 2 months. Patients showing uncontrolled infection, other autoimmune disease, pregnancy or lactation were ineligible.

This TCR derives from a middle-aged woman with Graves' hyperthyroidism. Sequenced material: blood. J is TRBJ1-2 and V is TRBV2; perhaps TRBD1 as D (6 bases). The CDR3 here is CASSGFFLGDTSNYGYTF. The CDR3 DNA follows: TGTGCCAGCAGTGGTTTTTTTCTTGGGGACACTTCTAACTATGGCTACACCTTC.